The source of this T cell receptor (beta chain) is a study of T cell responses to AZD1222 COVID-19 vaccine. Study results and caveats: The CD4 TCRs associated with vaccination extended across spike and predominated at 160-218 and 743-854. Repertoire samples came only from after the peak T cell response. Spike-specific TCR depth and breadth grew after two AZD1222 doses. Of spike-specific TCRs, nearly half reportedly target regions left unmutated in variants.

V lost 6 bases and J lost 2, with 14 bases in between. There are 14 residues in the CDR3. Germline assignment: CDR1 ENHRY and CDR2 SYGVKD. The method was immunoSEQ multiplex PCR; TCRdb's version includes in-frame clones alone and lacks a portion of them. The sample lists 95,000 to 150,000 clones, roughly 90% seen once, with around 10% in the top ten. This clone was detected a few times. The antigen is unknown. The chain recombines TRBV10-3 with TRBJ2-7; TRBD1 might be the D (6 bases). The clonotype comes from an adult in good health. The source was peripheral blood, collected on day 0 of MenACWY control vaccination. Here the CDR3 DNA reads TGTGCCATCAGCGATAACAGGGCGCCCTACGAGCAGTACTTC. This gives the protein CAISDNRAPYEQYF.